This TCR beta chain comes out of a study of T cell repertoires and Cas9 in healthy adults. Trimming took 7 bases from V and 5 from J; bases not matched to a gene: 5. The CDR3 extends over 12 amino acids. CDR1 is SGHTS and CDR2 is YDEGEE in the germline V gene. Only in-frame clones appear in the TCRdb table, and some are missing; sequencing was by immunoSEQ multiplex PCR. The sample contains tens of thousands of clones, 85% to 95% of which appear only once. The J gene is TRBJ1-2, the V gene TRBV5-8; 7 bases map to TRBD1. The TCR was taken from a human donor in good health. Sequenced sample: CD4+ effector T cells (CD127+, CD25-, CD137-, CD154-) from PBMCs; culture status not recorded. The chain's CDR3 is CASRQGSYGYTF. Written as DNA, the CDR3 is TGTGCCAGCCGACAGGGTTCGTATGGCTACACCTTC.